This is a list of T cell receptor beta chains from one sample in a study of beta chain features in type 1 diabetes. Data came from immunoSEQ multiplex PCR; TCRdb stores just in-frame clones and leaves some out. The sample contains about 280,000 clones, approximately 16% of which appear only once. Input material: naive CD4+ T cells from blood. The receptors originated from a man aged 18 to 29 with type 1 diabetes. CDR3s include the opening cysteine and the closing phenylalanine or tryptophan. The D gene is left open where the match is weak. Clone size appears in some rows only: once, few, many, or a class for an expanded clone.

j_gene: TRBJ2-7; v_gene: TRBV19; abundance: .; d_gene: TRBD1; CDR3nt: TGTGCCAGTAGCGCGACAGGGGTCCTCTACGAGCAGTACTTC; CDR3aa: CASSATGVLYEQYF
j_gene: TRBJ2-7; v_gene: TRBV29-1; abundance: .; d_gene: TRBD2; CDR3nt: TGCAGCGTTGAGCCGGGACTAGCGGGAGGAACCTACGAGCAGTACTTC; CDR3aa: CSVEPGLAGGTYEQYF
j_gene: TRBJ2-3; v_gene: TRBV5-1; abundance: few; d_gene: TRBD1; CDR3nt: TGCGCCAGCAGCCTACGACAGGGCCCAGATACGCAGTATTTT; CDR3aa: CASSLRQGPDTQYF
j_gene: TRBJ1-1; v_gene: TRBV29-1; abundance: .; d_gene: .; CDR3nt: TGCAGCGTTGAAGATCGTGGGGGGAGGATTCAAGCTTTCTTT; CDR3aa: CSVEDRGGRIQAFF
j_gene: TRBJ2-3; v_gene: TRBV5-1; abundance: .; d_gene: .; CDR3nt: TGCGCCAGCAGCTTGGAAGCATCAGATACGCAGTATTTT; CDR3aa: CASSLEASDTQYF
j_gene: TRBJ2-3; v_gene: TRBV6-5; abundance: .; d_gene: .; CDR3nt: TGTGCCAGCAGCCTAGATGGAGATACGCAGTATTTT; CDR3aa: CASSLDGDTQYF
j_gene: TRBJ2-1; v_gene: TRBV27; abundance: .; d_gene: TRBD2; CDR3nt: TGTGCCAGCAGCCTACTGACGACCGGGACTAGCGGGACCAAGCAGTTCTTC; CDR3aa: CASSLLTTGTSGTKQFF
j_gene: TRBJ2-7; v_gene: TRBV19; abundance: few; d_gene: TRBD2; CDR3nt: TGTGCCAGTAACCCAGGACTAGCGGGAGACTACGAGCAGTACTTC; CDR3aa: CASNPGLAGDYEQYF
j_gene: TRBJ2-7; v_gene: TRBV29-1; abundance: .; d_gene: .; CDR3nt: TGCAGCGTGTACATAGCGGGACAGGGATTTAGGAACCCGTACTTC; CDR3aa: CSVYIAGQGFRNPYF
j_gene: TRBJ2-1; v_gene: TRBV19; abundance: .; d_gene: .; CDR3nt: TGTGCCAGTAGCCCCTGGACAGACTACAATGAGCAGTTCTTC; CDR3aa: CASSPWTDYNEQFF
j_gene: TRBJ2-2; v_gene: TRBV14; abundance: .; d_gene: TRBD1; CDR3nt: TGTGCCAGCAGCAAAGGACAGGGGGCCTTCACCGGGGAGCTGTTTTTT; CDR3aa: CASSKGQGAFTGELFF
j_gene: TRBJ1-5; v_gene: TRBV18; abundance: .; d_gene: TRBD1; CDR3nt: TGTGCCAGCTCACTGCGAGTCGACAGGGCTAATCAGCCCCAGCATTTT; CDR3aa: CASSLRVDRANQPQHF
j_gene: TRBJ1-2; v_gene: TRBV4-3; abundance: .; d_gene: .; CDR3nt: TGCGCCAGCAGCCAAGGGGCCACAGGGCAGGGTGGCTACACCTTC; CDR3aa: CASSQGATGQGGYTF
j_gene: TRBJ2-7; v_gene: TRBV28; abundance: few; d_gene: .; CDR3nt: TGTGCCAGCACCCGCCTACGGCAGGGGTTGTCCTACGAGCAGTACTTC; CDR3aa: CASTRLRQGLSYEQYF
j_gene: TRBJ2-3; v_gene: TRBV5-1; abundance: once; d_gene: .; CDR3nt: TGCGCCAGCAGCTTCAGGCAGTCCACAGATACGCAGTATTTT; CDR3aa: CASSFRQSTDTQYF
j_gene: TRBJ2-1; v_gene: TRBV14; abundance: few; d_gene: TRBD2; CDR3nt: TGTGCCAGCAGCCAAGGATCGGCTAGCGGGGGTTCCTACAATGAGCAGTTCTTC; CDR3aa: CASSQGSASGGSYNEQFF
j_gene: TRBJ2-5; v_gene: TRBV5-1; abundance: .; d_gene: .; CDR3nt: TGCGCCAGCAGCTTTTTCGCGGGGAATTCCCAAGAGACCCAGTACTTC; CDR3aa: CASSFFAGNSQETQYF
j_gene: TRBJ1-1; v_gene: TRBV18; abundance: few; d_gene: .; CDR3nt: TGTGCCAGCTCACTCCAGGTCACTGAAGCTTTCTTT; CDR3aa: CASSLQVTEAFF